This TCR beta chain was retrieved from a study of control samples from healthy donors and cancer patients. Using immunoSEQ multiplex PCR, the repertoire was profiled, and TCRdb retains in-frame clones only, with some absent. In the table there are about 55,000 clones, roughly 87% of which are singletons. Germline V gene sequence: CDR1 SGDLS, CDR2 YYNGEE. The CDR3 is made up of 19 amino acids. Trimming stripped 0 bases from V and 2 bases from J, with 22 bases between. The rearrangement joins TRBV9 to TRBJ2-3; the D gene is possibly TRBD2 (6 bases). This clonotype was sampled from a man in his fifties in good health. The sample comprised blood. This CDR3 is CASSVGTSSGGLVTDTQYF. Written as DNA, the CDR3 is TGTGCCAGCAGCGTAGGTACCAGTAGCGGAGGCCTGGTCACAGATACGCAGTATTTT. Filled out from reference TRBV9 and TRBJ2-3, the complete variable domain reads DSGVTQTPKHLITATGQRVTLRCSPRSGDLSVYWYQQSLDQGLQFLIQYYNGEERAKGNILERFSAQQFPDLHSELNLSSLELGDSALYFCASSVGTSSGGLVTDTQYFGPGTRLTVL.